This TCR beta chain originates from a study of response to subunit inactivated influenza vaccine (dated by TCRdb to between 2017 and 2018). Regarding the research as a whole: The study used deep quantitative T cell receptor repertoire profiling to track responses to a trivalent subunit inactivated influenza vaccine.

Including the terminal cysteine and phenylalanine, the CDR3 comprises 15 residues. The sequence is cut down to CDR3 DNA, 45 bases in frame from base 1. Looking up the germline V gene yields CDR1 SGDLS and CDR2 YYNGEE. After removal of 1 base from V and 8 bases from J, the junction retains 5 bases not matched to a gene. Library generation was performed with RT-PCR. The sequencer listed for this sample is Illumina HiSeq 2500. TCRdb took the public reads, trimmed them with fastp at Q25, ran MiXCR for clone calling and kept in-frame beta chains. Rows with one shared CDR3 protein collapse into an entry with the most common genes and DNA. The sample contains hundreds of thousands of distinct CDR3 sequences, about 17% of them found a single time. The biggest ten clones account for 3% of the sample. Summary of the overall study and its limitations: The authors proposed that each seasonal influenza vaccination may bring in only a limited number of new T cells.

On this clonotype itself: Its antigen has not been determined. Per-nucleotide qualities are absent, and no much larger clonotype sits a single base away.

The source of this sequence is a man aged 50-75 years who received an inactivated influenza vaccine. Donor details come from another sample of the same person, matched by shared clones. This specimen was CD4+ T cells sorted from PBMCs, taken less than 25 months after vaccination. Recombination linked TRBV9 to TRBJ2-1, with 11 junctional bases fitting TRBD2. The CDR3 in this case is CASSVTSGSSDEQFF. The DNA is TGTGCCAGCAGCGTAACTAGCGGGAGTTCGGATGAGCAGTTCTTC.